This T cell receptor (beta chain) is from a study of blood T cell repertoires in COVID-19. Study-level information: Samples came from the United States, Italy and Spain, spanning acute and convalescent COVID-19. The analysed material was cDNA or gDNA that came from T cells, B-cell-depleted T cells, or PBMCs.

Authors' analysis steps: From reference gene primer amplification, estimates of nucleated cell counts were derived. Assay used: immunoSEQ multiplex PCR; TCRdb lists only in-frame clones, some missing. D and trimming come from the DNA, and the V and J calls and clone size come from that table. The table shows around 99,000 clones, with over 60% occurring only once. Germline CDR1 and CDR2: MNHEY and SVGAGI. Trimming removed 0 bases from V and 2 bases from J, with 10 bases in between. This CDR3 has 15 amino acids. This clone was observed a handful of times. The sample has other DNA sequences that encode this CDR3 too.

The chain couples TRBV6-5 to TRBJ1-1; tentative D call: TRBD1 (6 bases). The specimen sequenced was peripheral blood. The clonotype was recovered from a man aged 65 to 79 with acute or convalescent COVID-19. CDR3 region: CASSYSSRGNTEAFF. The CDR3 nucleotides are TGTGCCAGCAGTTACTCGTCCAGGGGAAACACTGAAGCTTTCTTT.